Sequencing of this TCR beta chain was carried out in a study of blood T cells in healthy people across ages. Germline CDR1 reads MNHEY; CDR2 reads SVGAGI. Trimming at V came to 5 bases and at J to 6 bases, leaving 4 bases not matched to a gene. The CDR3 totals 13 residues. Per sample, extraction of total RNA gave at least 5 micrograms in every case. Study results and caveats: Both higher diversity and more naive CD4+ cells marked long-lived donors when set against aged donors. Roughly linear declines in TCR beta diversity per million T cells occurred with age.

Points on this clonotype: Its matching antigen is unknown.

The authors ran a second PCR of roughly 7 to 11 cycles using a sample-barcoded 5' primer and a J-beta primer mix. All samples yielded 2.5 million or more CDR3-containing paired-end reads. TCRdb redid the calling of the 5' RACE reads with MiXCR, one entry per CDR3 protein. The sample comprises 1.5 million to 2 million distinct CDR3 sequences, more than 35% of which are singletons, and around 23% rests with the top ten. This sequence originates from a human donor in good health. The chain links TRBV6-5 to TRBJ2-1; TRBD2 matches at 7 bases. What was sequenced was blood. CDR3 residues: CASSSGVFNEQFF. The CDR3 bases are TGTGCCAGCAGTAGCGGGGTTTTCAATGAGCAGTTCTTC.